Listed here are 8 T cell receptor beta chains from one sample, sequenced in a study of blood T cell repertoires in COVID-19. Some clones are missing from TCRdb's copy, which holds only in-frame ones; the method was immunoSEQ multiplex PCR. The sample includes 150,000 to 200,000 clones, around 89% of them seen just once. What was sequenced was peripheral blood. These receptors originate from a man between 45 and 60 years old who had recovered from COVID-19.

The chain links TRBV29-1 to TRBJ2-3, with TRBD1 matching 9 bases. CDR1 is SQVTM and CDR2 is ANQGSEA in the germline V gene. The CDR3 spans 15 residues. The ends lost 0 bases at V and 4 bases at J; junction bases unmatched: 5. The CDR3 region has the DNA TGCAGCGTTGAAGATCTGGGACAGGGAGCAGATACGCAGTATTTT. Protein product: CSVEDLGQGADTQYF.

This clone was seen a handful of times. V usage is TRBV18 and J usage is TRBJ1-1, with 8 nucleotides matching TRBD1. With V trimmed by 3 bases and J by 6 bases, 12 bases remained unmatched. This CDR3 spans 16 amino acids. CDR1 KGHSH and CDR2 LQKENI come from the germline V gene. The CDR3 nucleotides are TGTGCCAGCTCACCGGCGGACAGGGTAGTTGGCGCTGAAGCTTTCTTT. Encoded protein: CASSPADRVVGAEAFF.

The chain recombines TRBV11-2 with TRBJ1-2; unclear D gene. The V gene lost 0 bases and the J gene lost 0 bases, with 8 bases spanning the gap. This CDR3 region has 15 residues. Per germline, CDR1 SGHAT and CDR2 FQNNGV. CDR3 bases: TGTGCCAGCAGCTTAGAGTACAGAGCTAACTATGGCTACACCTTC. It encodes CASSLEYRANYGYTF.

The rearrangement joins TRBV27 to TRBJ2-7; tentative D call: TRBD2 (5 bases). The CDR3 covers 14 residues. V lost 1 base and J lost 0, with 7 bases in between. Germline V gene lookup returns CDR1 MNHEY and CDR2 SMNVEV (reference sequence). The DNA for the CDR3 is TGTGCCAGCAGTTTATACGGGGTCTCCTACGAGCAGTACTTC. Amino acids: CASSLYGVSYEQYF.

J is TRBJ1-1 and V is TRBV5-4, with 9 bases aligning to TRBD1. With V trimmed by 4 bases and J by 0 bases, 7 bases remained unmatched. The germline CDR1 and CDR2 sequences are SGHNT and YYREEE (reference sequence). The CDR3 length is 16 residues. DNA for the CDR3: TGTGCCAGCAGCCTCGGACAGGGGATGATGAACACTGAAGCTTTCTTT. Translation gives CASSLGQGMMNTEAFF.

Here the CDR3 DNA reads TGTGCCAGCAGCATCGCCAGAGAAAAGCGACGGAGCTCCTACGAGCAGTACTTC. It specifies CASSIAREKRRSSYEQYF. The rearrangement joins TRBV7-2 to TRBJ2-7; D remains ambiguous. The length of the CDR3 is 18 residues. V lost 5 bases and J lost 0, with 23 bases in between. CDR1 is SGHTA, CDR2 FQGNSA, per germline.

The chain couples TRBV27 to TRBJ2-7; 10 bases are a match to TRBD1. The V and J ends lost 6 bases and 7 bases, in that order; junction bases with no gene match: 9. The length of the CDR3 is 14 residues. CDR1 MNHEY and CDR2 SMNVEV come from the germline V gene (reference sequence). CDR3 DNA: TGTGCCAGCAGGTCGGGACAGGGGTTAAGGGAGCAGTACTTC. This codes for CASRSGQGLREQYF.

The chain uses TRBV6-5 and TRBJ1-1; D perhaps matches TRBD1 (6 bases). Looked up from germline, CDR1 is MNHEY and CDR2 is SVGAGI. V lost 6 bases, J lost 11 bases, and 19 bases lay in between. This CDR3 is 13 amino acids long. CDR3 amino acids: CASRNGGAMGAFF. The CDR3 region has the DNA TGTGCCAGCAGGAACGGGGGGGCAATGGGCGCTTTCTTT.